Shown below are 16 T cell receptor beta chains from a single sample sequenced in a study of shared T cell receptors in the human thymus. The repertoire was sequenced with immunoSEQ multiplex PCR; TCRdb's copy has only in-frame clones and lacks some. Among under 850,000 clones, 70% to 90% were seen once, and the ten largest hold 0.01%. These data were also reused for a study on human thymus T cells.

What was sequenced was thymocytes. The source of these receptors is a boy under two years old with a congenital heart defect.

This chain connects TRBV4-3 to TRBJ1-4, with 11 bases matching TRBD1. The V segment lost 1 base and the J segment 7 bases; nucleotides outside the gene matches: 8. CDR1 and CDR2 (germline): LGHNA, YSLEER. There are 17 residues in the CDR3. CDR3 coding DNA: TGCGCCAGCAGCCAAGGGGTAGCCGGGACAGGGGGTGAAAAACTGTTTTTT. This encodes CASSQGVAGTGGEKLFF.

In DNA, the CDR3 is TGCGCCAGCAGCCCGCCCGGGACTAGCGGGAATATGTATGAGCAGTTCTTC. This gives the protein CASSPPGTSGNMYEQFF. The genes are TRBV10-2 and TRBJ2-1; 13 nucleotides agree with TRBD2. V dropped 6 bases and J dropped 8; count of bases not matched to a gene: 13. Germline CDR1 WSHSY, CDR2 SAAADI. There are 17 residues in the CDR3.

The V gene is TRBV4-3, the J gene TRBJ2-1; D not certain. The CDR3 covers 16 residues. The V gene's germline CDR1 is LGHNA and CDR2 YSLEER. V gave up 1 base and J gave up 0 bases, with 10 bases separating them. The CDR3: CASSQVGRRSYNEQFF. CDR3 nucleotides: TGCGCCAGCAGCCAAGTCGGTCGCCGCTCCTACAATGAGCAGTTCTTC.

The count of this clone is one. An end of the junction differs from the germline gene, which may be a read error. J is TRBJ1-2 and V is TRBV28; 7 bases are a match to TRBD1. CDR1 and CDR2 from the germline V gene are MDHEN and SYDVKM. The CDR3 is 12 residues long. The CDR3: CATSLGTVGYTF. The CDR3 region has the DNA TGTGCCACCAGTCTGGGGACAGTAGGCTACACCTTC.

CDR3 DNA sequence: TGTGCCAGCAGCTTGGGCCATCGGGAGACCCAGTACTTC. As protein: CASSLGHRETQYF. The rearrangement links TRBV7-2 to TRBJ2-5; no clear D gene. The V end lost 3 bases, the J end lost 5 bases, and 10 bases lay between the germline ends. Germline V gene lookup returns CDR1 SGHTA and CDR2 FQGNSA. This CDR3 has 13 amino acids.

Here the CDR3 DNA reads TGTGCCAGCAGGACGGACGGAGGGGACACTGAAGCTTTCTTT. Its translation: CASRTDGGDTEAFF. The chain couples TRBV7-9 to TRBJ1-1, with a weak D call TRBD1 (5 bases). This CDR3 has 14 residues. Per germline, CDR1 SEHNR and CDR2 FQNEAQ (reference sequence). The germline V and J ends were trimmed by 6 bases and 3 bases, with 14 bases remaining between them.

The chain's CDR3 is CASSLALTGTEAFF. Here the CDR3 DNA reads TGCGCCAGCAGCTTGGCCCTAACTGGCACTGAAGCTTTCTTT. This sequence joins TRBV5-1 and TRBJ1-1, with D uncertain. CDR3 length equals 14 residues. Trimming pared 0 bases from V and 4 bases from J, leaving 10 bases between. Germline CDR1 is SGHRS and CDR2 is YFSETQ.

The rearrangement uses TRBV19 and TRBJ1-1; 10 bases line up with TRBD1. CDR1 is LNHDA, CDR2 SQIVND, per germline (reference sequence). Trimming removed 3 bases from V and 6 bases from J; junction bases left unmatched: 10. The CDR3 contains 16 residues. As DNA, the CDR3 is TGTGCCAGTAGTATGAGTCCGGGACAGGGGCTGGCTGAAGCTTTCTTT. Translating it yields CASSMSPGQGLAEAFF.

The CDR3 bases are TGCGCCAGCAGTCAACCAGGGGACAGGGACGACAATGAGCAGTTCTTC. This encodes CASSQPGDRDDNEQFF. The chain combines TRBV23-1 with TRBJ2-1; 9 bases match TRBD1. TRBV23-1 belongs to the ORF category, with a function that is uncertain. CDR3 length: 16 amino acids. Trimming took 2 bases from V and 5 from J; bases not matched to a gene: 7.

The CDR3, as DNA: TGCGCCAGCACACTGGACAGGAACACTGAAGCTTTCTTT. Translated, it gives CASTLDRNTEAFF. The chain is built from TRBV5-1 and TRBJ1-1; possible D gene TRBD1, 6 bases. V was clipped by 6 bases and J by 1 base, with 10 bases between them. Germline V gene sequence: CDR1 SGHRS, CDR2 YFSETQ. CDR3 length: 13 amino acids.

The chain joins TRBV19 to TRBJ1-1; tentatively, D is TRBD1 (5 bases). Per germline, CDR1 LNHDA and CDR2 SQIVND (reference sequence). The V and J ends lost 3 bases and 6 bases respectively, with 20 bases between them. CDR3 length: 16 residues. Here the CDR3 reads CASSMIPRGEVAEAFF. In nucleotides, the CDR3 is TGTGCCAGTAGTATGATCCCCCGGGGGGAGGTGGCTGAAGCTTTCTTT.

The V call is TRBV7-9, the J call TRBJ2-1; D is possibly TRBD1 (5 bases). The germline V gene has CDR1 SEHNR and CDR2 FQNEAQ (reference sequence). This CDR3 has 14 amino acids. Trimming took off 1 base at V and 8 bases at J, with 12 bases between the two ends. The CDR3: CASSLDQGWDEQFF. The CDR3 DNA follows: TGTGCCAGCAGCTTAGACCAGGGTTGGGATGAGCAGTTCTTC.

V is TRBV11-2 and J is TRBJ2-2; the match to TRBD2 covers 7 bases. V lost 2 bases to trimming and J lost 4 bases; unmatched junction nucleotides: 7. CDR1 and CDR2 from the germline V gene are SGHAT and FQNNGV. The CDR3 length is 16 residues. CDR3 amino acids: CASSLRRSGATGELFF. CDR3 sequence (DNA): TGTGCCAGCAGCTTAAGGAGGAGCGGGGCCACCGGGGAGCTGTTTTTT.

The V gene is TRBV27, the J gene TRBJ2-5; 8 bases fit TRBD2. Germline V gene sequence: CDR1 MNHEY, CDR2 SMNVEV (reference sequence). There are 14 residues in the CDR3. J gave up 4 bases and V 2 bases, and 3 bases lay outside the gene matches. The CDR3 region is CASSLAGRGETQYF. Here the CDR3 DNA reads TGTGCCAGCAGTTTAGCCGGGAGGGGAGAGACCCAGTACTTC.

This clone was observed a handful of times. The gene calls are TRBV6-1 and TRBJ1-2; possibly TRBD1 for D (6 bases). The germline CDR1 and CDR2 sequences are MNHNS and SASEGT. The V and J ends lost 4 bases and 4 bases respectively, with 13 bases between them. The CDR3 sequence is 14 residues long. The CDR3, as DNA: TGTGCCAGCAGTGTTGAGGGGGATCCCTATGGCTACACCTTC. Protein: CASSVEGDPYGYTF.

CDR3 in DNA: TGTGCCAGCAGTTTACGGGAACACAGTGAAAAACTGTTTTTT. The encoded protein is CASSLREHSEKLFF. V and J are TRBV28 and TRBJ1-4; D not certain. This CDR3 region has 14 residues. Trimming took 2 bases from V and 7 from J, leaving 11 bases between them. CDR1 and CDR2 from the germline V gene are MDHEN and SYDVKM.